These 15 T cell receptor beta chains came from one sample sequenced in a study of cytomegalovirus exposure and HLA in healthy donors. PCR amplification relied on 60 Vbeta primers (plus 13 Jbeta primers). Clones were read by immunoSEQ multiplex PCR, and TCRdb kept only the in-frame ones, dropping some. In the table there are 35,000 to 55,000 clones, roughly 60% of which are singletons. Material for sequencing was PBMCs. These receptors were collected from a man aged 55-75 years in good health and CMV-seropositive.

Here the CDR3 reads CSVVQPGEQYF. In DNA form, the CDR3 reads TGCAGCGTTGTACAGCCAGGGGAGCAGTACTTC. The chain joins TRBV29-1 to TRBJ2-7; a weak D match, TRBD1 (5 bases). Deletions cut 4 bases from V and 7 bases from J, with 11 bases between. Germline V gene lookup returns CDR1 SQVTM and CDR2 ANQGSEA. The CDR3 runs 11 residues.

The chain has TRBV25-1 and TRBJ2-5, with D perhaps TRBD1 (5 bases). CDR1 is MGHDK and CDR2 is SYGVNS in the germline V gene. The CDR3 has 13 amino acids. The germline V and J ends were trimmed by 4 bases and 5 bases, with 11 bases remaining between them. The CDR3 reads CASSVSGIETQYF. The DNA of the CDR3 is TGTGCCAGCAGTGTTTCAGGGATTGAGACCCAGTACTTC.

J is TRBJ1-2 and V is TRBV28; 9 bases align to TRBD1. This CDR3 is built from 15 residues. V trimming: 8 bases; J trimming: 0 bases; junction bases outside the gene matches: 7. Germline assignment: CDR1 MDHEN and CDR2 SYDVKM. The CDR3 bases are TGTGCCAGCGTGGTTGGGACAGGGCCTAACTATGGCTACACCTTC. Protein product: CASVVGTGPNYGYTF.

Concerning this clone: One junction end does not reproduce the germline sequence, and a read error may be involved. The same CDR3 is also encoded by other DNA sequences in this sample. This rearrangement joins TRBV30 to TRBJ2-2; the match to TRBD2 covers 10 bases. This CDR3 contains 16 residues. From germline, CDR1 is GTSNPN and CDR2 SVGIG (reference sequence). In DNA form, the CDR3 reads TGCGCCTGGAGTGTTGGGTCTAGCGGGAGAAAAGGGGAGCTGTTTTTT. Protein product: CAWSVGSSGRKGELFF.

The chain employs TRBV5-5 and TRBJ1-1, with 10 bases that match TRBD1. Trimming cost V 0 bases and J 6 bases; bases outside gene matches: 5. CDR1 SGHKS and CDR2 YYEKEE come from the germline V gene (reference sequence). The CDR3 loop spans 15 amino acids. This CDR3 is CASSLVDRGFAEAFF. The CDR3 DNA sequence: TGTGCCAGCAGCTTGGTGGACAGGGGGTTTGCTGAAGCTTTCTTT.

The chain uses TRBV14 and TRBJ2-3; D may be TRBD2 (5 bases). Trimming left V 2 bases short and J 7 bases short, with 13 bases between. This CDR3 has 14 residues. Germline CDR1 SGHDN, CDR2 FVKESK. The chain's CDR3 is CASSQLLDGNTQYF. CDR3 coding DNA: TGTGCCAGCAGCCAATTACTAGATGGGAATACGCAGTATTTT.

The chain recombines TRBV5-4 with TRBJ1-2; TRBD1 aligns across 7 bases. The CDR3 totals 15 residues. The V segment lost 0 bases and the J segment 5 bases; nucleotides outside the gene matches: 7. Germline CDR1 SGHNT, CDR2 YYREEE (reference sequence). Written as DNA, the CDR3 is TGTGCCAGCAGCTTGGGGACCGACAGGGAGTATGGCTACACCTTC. Residues: CASSLGTDREYGYTF.

This chain uses TRBV2 with TRBJ2-3; the match to TRBD2 covers 11 bases. V shed 7 bases, J shed 0 bases, and the junction held 9 bases outside the gene matches. This CDR3 is built from 17 residues. Looked up from germline, CDR1 is SNHLY and CDR2 is FYNNEI. The CDR3 loop is CASTPKRTSGSTDTQYF. CDR3 DNA: TGTGCCAGCACCCCAAAAAGGACTAGCGGGAGCACAGATACGCAGTATTTT. Full variable domain (remainder filled in from reference TRBV2 and TRBJ2-3): EPEVTQTPSHQVTQMGQEVILRCVPISNHLYFYWYRQILGQKVEFLVSFYNNEISEKSEIFDDQFSVERPDGSNFTLKIRSTKLEDSAMYFCASTPKRTSGSTDTQYFGPGTRLTVL.

The rearrangement links TRBV2 to TRBJ2-1, with TRBD1 identical over 8 bases. Germline V gene data show CDR1 as SNHLY and CDR2 as FYNNEI. CDR3 length: 13 amino acids. The V and J ends lost 3 bases and 8 bases, in that order; junction bases with no gene match: 3. The CDR3 is CASSEDRVDEQFF. The CDR3 region has the DNA TGTGCCAGCAGTGAGGACAGGGTGGATGAGCAGTTCTTC.

This clone was found a few times. The rearrangement joins TRBV7-3 to TRBJ2-7; 9 bases agree with TRBD2. Germline assignment: CDR1 SGHTA and CDR2 FQGTGA. There are 18 residues in the CDR3. V lost 0 bases to trimming and J lost 4 bases; unmatched junction nucleotides: 13. DNA for the CDR3: TGTGCCAGCAGCTTAACGAAGTCTGATGGCGGGAGGGCTTACGAGCAGTACTTC. Protein product: CASSLTKSDGGRAYEQYF. The entire variable domain, with the rest obtained from reference TRBV7-3 and TRBJ2-7, is as follows: GAGVSQTPSNKVTEKGKYVELRCDPISGHTALYWYRQSLGQGPEFLIYFQGTGAADDSGLPNDRFFAVRPEGSVSTLKIQRTERGDSAVYLCASSLTKSDGGRAYEQYFGPGTRLTVT.

This clone was picked up a small number of times. The rearrangement links TRBV10-3 to TRBJ2-2, with 8 positions matching TRBD2. V lost 10 bases, J lost 7 bases, and 11 bases stayed unmatched. The CDR3 loop spans 14 amino acids. CDR1 is ENHRY and CDR2 is SYGVKD in the germline V gene. CDR3 nucleotide sequence: TGTGCCACCTCCCCCACGGGAGGGGTCGGGGAGCTGTTTTTT. Translating it yields CATSPTGGVGELFF.

The rearrangement links TRBV13 to TRBJ2-5; 7 bases map to TRBD1. This CDR3 comprises 14 residues. Per germline, CDR1 PRHDT and CDR2 FYEKMQ (reference sequence). V shed 4 bases and J 1 base; nucleotides not matched to a gene: 3. CDR3 amino acids: CASSSYRGQETQYF. The CDR3, as DNA: TGTGCCAGCAGCTCATACAGGGGCCAAGAGACCCAGTACTTC.

This rearrangement joins TRBV11-1 to TRBJ2-7, with 9 bases identical to TRBD1. The length of the CDR3 is 15 residues. The trim removed 5 bases at V and 7 bases at J, leaving 12 bases unmatched. Germline V gives CDR1 SGHAT, CDR2 FQDESV (reference sequence). CDR3 sequence: CASSRPRQGGSEQYF. For the CDR3, the DNA is TGTGCCAGCAGCCGCCCCCGACAGGGGGGCTCAGAGCAGTACTTC.

This chain joins TRBV6-1 and TRBJ2-6; the D gene is possibly TRBD2 (6 bases). V was trimmed by 7 bases and J by 4 bases, leaving 14 bases between them. This CDR3 has 15 amino acids. In germline, CDR1 is MNHNS, CDR2 SASEGT. The CDR3 region is CASKVGRAGANVLTF. CDR3 DNA sequence: TGTGCCAGCAAGGTCGGGAGAGCGGGGGCCAACGTCCTGACTTTC.

The genes are TRBV5-1 and TRBJ2-3; 9 bases are a match to TRBD1. Looked up from germline, CDR1 is SGHRS and CDR2 is YFSETQ. The CDR3 loop spans 17 amino acids. Trimming at V came to 0 bases and at J to 6 bases, leaving 11 bases not matched to a gene. CDR3 coding DNA: TGCGCCAGCAGCTTGGCCGGGGGACAGGGAGGAGCGGATACGCAGTATTTT. The encoded protein is CASSLAGGQGGADTQYF.